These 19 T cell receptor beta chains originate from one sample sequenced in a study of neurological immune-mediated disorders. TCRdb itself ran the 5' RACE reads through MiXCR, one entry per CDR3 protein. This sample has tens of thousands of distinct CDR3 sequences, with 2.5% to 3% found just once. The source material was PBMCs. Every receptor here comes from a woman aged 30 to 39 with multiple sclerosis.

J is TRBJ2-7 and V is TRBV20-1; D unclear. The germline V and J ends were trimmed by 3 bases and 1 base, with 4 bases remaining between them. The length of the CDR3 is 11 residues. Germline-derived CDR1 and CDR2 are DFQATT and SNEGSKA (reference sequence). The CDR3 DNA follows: TGCAGTGCTAGGGTATCCTACGAGCAGTACTTC. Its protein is CSARVSYEQYF.

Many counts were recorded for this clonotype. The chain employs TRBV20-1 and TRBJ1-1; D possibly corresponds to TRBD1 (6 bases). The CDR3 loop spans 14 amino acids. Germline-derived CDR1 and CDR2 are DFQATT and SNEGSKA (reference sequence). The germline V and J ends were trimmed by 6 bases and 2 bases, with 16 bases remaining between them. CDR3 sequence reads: CSASSRTANTEAFF. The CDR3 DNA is TGCAGTGCCAGTTCCCGGACAGCTAACACTGAAGCTTTCTTT.

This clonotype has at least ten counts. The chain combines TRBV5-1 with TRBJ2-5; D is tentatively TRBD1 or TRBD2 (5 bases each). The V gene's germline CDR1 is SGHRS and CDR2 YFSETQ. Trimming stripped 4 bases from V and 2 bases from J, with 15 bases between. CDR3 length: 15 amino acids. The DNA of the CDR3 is TGCGCCAGCAGCAAATACCCGGGACCACAAGAGACCCAGTACTTC. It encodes CASSKYPGPQETQYF.

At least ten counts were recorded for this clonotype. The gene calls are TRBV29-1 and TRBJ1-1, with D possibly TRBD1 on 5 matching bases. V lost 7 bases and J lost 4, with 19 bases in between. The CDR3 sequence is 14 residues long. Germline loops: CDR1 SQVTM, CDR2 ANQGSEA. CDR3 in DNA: TGCAGCGCTCTATGGGGGGGGGAGGCCACTGAAGCTTTCTTT. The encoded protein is CSALWGGEATEAFF.

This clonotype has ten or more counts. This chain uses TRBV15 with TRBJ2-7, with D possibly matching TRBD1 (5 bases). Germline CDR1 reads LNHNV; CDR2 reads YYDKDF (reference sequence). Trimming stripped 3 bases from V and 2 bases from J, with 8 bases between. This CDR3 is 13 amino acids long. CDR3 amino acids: CATSRTVTYEQYF. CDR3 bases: TGTGCCACCAGCAGGACAGTTACCTACGAGCAGTACTTC.

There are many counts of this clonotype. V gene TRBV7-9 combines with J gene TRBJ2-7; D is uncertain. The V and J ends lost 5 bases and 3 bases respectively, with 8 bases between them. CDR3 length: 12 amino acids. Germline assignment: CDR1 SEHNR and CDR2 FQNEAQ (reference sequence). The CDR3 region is CASSRRSYEQYF. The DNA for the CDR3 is TGTGCCAGCAGCCGTAGGAGCTACGAGCAGTACTTC.

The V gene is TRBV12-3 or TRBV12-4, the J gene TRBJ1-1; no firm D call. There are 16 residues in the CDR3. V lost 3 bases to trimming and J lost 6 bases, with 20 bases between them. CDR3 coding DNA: TGTGCCAGCAGTTTGCGCCCCGGGGAAGGGCTCCCTGAAGCTTTCTTT. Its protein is CASSLRPGEGLPEAFF.

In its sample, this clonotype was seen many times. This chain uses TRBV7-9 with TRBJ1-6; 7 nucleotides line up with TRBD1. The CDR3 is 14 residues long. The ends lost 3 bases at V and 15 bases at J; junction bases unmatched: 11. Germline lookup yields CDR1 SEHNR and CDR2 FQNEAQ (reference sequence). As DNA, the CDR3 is TGTGCCAGCAGCTTCGGTGAAGGGGGCTTTGTCCTCCACTTT. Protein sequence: CASSFGEGGFVLHF.

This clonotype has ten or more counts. DNA of the CDR3: TGTGCCAGCAGCTTAAGTTTGGGGAAAGCCTACGAGCAGTACTTC. Amino acid sequence: CASSLSLGKAYEQYF. V and J are TRBV7-9 and TRBJ2-7; no reliable D call. The CDR3 runs to 15 residues. V was shortened by 2 bases and J by 2 bases, with 13 bases between the two germline ends. Germline V lookup: CDR1 SEHNR, CDR2 FQNEAQ (reference sequence).

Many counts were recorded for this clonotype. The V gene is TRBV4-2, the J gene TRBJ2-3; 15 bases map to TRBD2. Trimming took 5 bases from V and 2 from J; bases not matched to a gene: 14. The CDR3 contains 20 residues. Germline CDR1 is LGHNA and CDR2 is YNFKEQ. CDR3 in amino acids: CASSVRTSGRAEADTDTQYF. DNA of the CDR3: TGTGCCAGCAGCGTGCGGACTAGCGGGAGGGCCGAGGCTGACACAGATACGCAGTATTTT.

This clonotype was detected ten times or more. The DNA for the CDR3 is TGCGCCAGCAGCCCGGGGACTAGTTGGGGGACAGATACGCAGTATTTT. It yields the protein CASSPGTSWGTDTQYF. The V gene is TRBV5-1, the J gene TRBJ2-3; 8 bases map to TRBD2. Germline assignment: CDR1 SGHRS and CDR2 YFSETQ. V was pared by 4 bases and J by 3 bases, with 10 bases of the junction left unmatched. This CDR3 region has 16 residues.

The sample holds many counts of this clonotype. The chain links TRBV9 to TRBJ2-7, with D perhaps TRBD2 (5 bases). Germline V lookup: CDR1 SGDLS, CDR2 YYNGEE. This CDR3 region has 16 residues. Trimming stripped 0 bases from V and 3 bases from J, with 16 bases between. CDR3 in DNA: TGTGCCAGCAGCGTAGCTAGCACTAGTACCTACTACGAGCAGTACTTC. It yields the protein CASSVASTSTYYEQYF.

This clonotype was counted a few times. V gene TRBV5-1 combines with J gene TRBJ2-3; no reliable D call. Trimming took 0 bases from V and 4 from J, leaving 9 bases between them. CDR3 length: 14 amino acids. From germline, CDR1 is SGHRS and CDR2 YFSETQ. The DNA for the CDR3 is TGCGCCAGCAGCTTGGACCCGCCTGCAGATACGCAGTATTTT. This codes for CASSLDPPADTQYF. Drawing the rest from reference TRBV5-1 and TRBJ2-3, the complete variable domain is KAGVTQTPRYLIKTRGQQVTLSCSPISGHRSVSWYQQTPGQGLQFLFEYFSETQRNKGNFPGRFSGRQFSNSRSEMNVSTLELGDSALYLCASSLDPPADTQYFGPGTRLTVL.

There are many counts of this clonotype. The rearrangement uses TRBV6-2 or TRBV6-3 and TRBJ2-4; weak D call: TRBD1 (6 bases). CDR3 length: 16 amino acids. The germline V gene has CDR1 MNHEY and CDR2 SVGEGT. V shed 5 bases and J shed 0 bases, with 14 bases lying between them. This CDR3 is CASSRDINSAKNIQYF. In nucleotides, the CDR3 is TGTGCCAGCAGTAGGGACATCAACTCAGCCAAAAACATTCAGTACTTC.

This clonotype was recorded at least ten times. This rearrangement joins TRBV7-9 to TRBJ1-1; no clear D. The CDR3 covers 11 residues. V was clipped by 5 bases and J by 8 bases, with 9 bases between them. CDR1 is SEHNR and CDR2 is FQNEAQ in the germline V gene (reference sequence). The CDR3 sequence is CASSGYGEAFF. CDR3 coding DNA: TGTGCCAGCAGCGGGTATGGGGAAGCTTTCTTT.

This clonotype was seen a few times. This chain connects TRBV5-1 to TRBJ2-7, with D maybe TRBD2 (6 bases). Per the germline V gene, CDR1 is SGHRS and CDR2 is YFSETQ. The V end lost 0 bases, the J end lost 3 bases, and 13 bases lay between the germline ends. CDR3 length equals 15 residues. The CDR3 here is CASSLDAGIYYEQYF. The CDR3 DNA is TGCGCCAGCAGCTTGGATGCGGGGATCTACTACGAGCAGTACTTC. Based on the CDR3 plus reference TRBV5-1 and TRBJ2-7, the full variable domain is KAGVTQTPRYLIKTRGQQVTLSCSPISGHRSVSWYQQTPGQGLQFLFEYFSETQRNKGNFPGRFSGRQFSNSRSEMNVSTLELGDSALYLCASSLDAGIYYEQYFGPGTRLTVT.

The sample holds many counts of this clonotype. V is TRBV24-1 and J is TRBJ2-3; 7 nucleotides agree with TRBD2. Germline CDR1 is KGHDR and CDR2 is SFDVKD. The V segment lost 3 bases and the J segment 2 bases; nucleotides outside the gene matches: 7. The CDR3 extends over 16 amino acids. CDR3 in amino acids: CATSDLGAGDTDTQYF. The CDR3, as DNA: TGTGCCACCAGTGATCTGGGCGCGGGAGACACAGATACGCAGTATTTT.

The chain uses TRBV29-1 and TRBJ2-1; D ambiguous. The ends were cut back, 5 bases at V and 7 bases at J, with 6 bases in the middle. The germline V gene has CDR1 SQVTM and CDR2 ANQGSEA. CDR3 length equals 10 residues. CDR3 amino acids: CSVLRNEQFF. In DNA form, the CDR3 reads TGCAGCGTTCTGCGTAATGAGCAGTTCTTC.

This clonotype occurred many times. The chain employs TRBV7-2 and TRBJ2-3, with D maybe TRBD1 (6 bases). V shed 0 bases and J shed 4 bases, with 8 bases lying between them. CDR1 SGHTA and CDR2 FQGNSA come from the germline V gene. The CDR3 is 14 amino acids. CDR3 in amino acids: CASSLAAGADTQYF. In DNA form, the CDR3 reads TGTGCCAGCAGCTTAGCAGCAGGGGCAGATACGCAGTATTTT. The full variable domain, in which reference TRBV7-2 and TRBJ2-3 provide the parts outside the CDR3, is GAGVSQSPSNKVTEKGKDVELRCDPISGHTALYWYRQSLGQGLEFLIYFQGNSAPDKSGLPSDRFSAERTGGSVSTLTIQRTQQEDSAVYLCASSLAAGADTQYFGPGTRLTVL.